These 14 T cell receptor beta chains were all obtained from the same sample, sequenced in a study of T-cell memory formation after mild COVID-19. Each CDR3 protein is one row after TCRdb ran MiXCR on the 5' RACE reads. The table shows 350,000 to 400,000 distinct CDR3 sequences, with around 14% occurring only once. The specimen sequenced was PBMCs or a T cell subset sorted from them (not recorded which). The receptors were sampled from a man aged 18 to 35 who had mild COVID-19 (a few samples of this study predate the infection). Cell type and time point are not known.

This clonotype was observed a handful of times. The chain employs TRBV10-3 and TRBJ2-3; TRBD2 might be the D (6 bases). Germline-derived CDR1 and CDR2 are ENHRY and SYGVKD. The CDR3 is made up of 17 amino acids. With 8 bases removed from V and 3 bases from J, the gap between germline ends came to 24 bases. This CDR3 reads CAIRSWVGTEGTDTQYF. In nucleotides, the CDR3 is TGTGCCATCCGGAGCTGGGTTGGGACTGAAGGTACAGATACGCAGTATTTT.

The rearrangement links TRBV6-1 to TRBJ2-1; perhaps TRBD1 as D (5 bases). Germline CDR1 and CDR2: MNHNS and SASEGT. V lost 5 bases, J lost 12 bases, and 11 bases lay in between. The CDR3 has 11 amino acids. Written as DNA, the CDR3 is TGTGCCAGCAGTAGCAGGGTTTTGCAGTTCTTC. It yields the protein CASSSRVLQFF.

The CDR3 nucleotides read TGTGCCAGCAGTTTAGGTGTGGGGGTGCCCTTGAACACTGAAGCTTTCTTT. Translating gives CASSLGVGVPLNTEAFF. The V and J genes are TRBV12-3 or TRBV12-4 and TRBJ1-1; D perhaps matches TRBD1 (5 bases). The CDR3 totals 17 residues. Trimming removed 1 base from V and 0 bases from J, with 15 bases in between.

This clonotype has a count of ten or more. The chain employs TRBV20-1 and TRBJ2-7; D gene uncertain. Germline V gene sequence: CDR1 DFQATT, CDR2 SNEGSKA (reference sequence). This CDR3 contains 13 residues. Deletions cut 3 bases from V and 2 bases from J, with 11 bases between. The CDR3 reads CSASRWSAYEQYF. CDR3 nucleotides: TGCAGTGCTAGTCGGTGGTCGGCCTACGAGCAGTACTTC.

This clonotype occurred a few times. The chain joins TRBV7-9 to TRBJ1-1; TRBD1 aligns across 8 bases. V trimming: 5 bases; J trimming: 0 bases; junction bases outside the gene matches: 8. Per germline, CDR1 SEHNR and CDR2 FQNEAQ (reference sequence). CDR3 size: 16 residues. This chain's CDR3 is CASSAVRGLMNTEAFF. For the CDR3, the DNA is TGTGCCAGCAGCGCGGTCAGGGGGCTGATGAACACTGAAGCTTTCTTT.

The V gene is TRBV30, the J gene TRBJ1-2; 7 nucleotides agree with TRBD1. V dropped 2 bases and J dropped 13; count of bases not matched to a gene: 7. This CDR3 is 11 amino acids long. Germline CDR1 GTSNPN, CDR2 SVGIG (reference sequence). The CDR3 DNA sequence: TGTGCCTGGAGTACGGGGGACAGATTCACCTTC. Its translation: CAWSTGDRFTF.

The V and J genes are TRBV2 and TRBJ2-1, with D possibly called TRBD1 or TRBD2 (6 bases each). The CDR3 runs to 14 residues. V was pared by 9 bases and J by 1 base, with 13 bases between. Germline V gene lookup returns CDR1 SNHLY and CDR2 FYNNEI. The CDR3 loop reads CASPLGGSYNEQFF. The CDR3 bases are TGTGCCAGTCCGTTAGGGGGGTCCTACAATGAGCAGTTCTTC.

This chain joins TRBV7-2 and TRBJ2-3; TRBD2 aligns across 7 bases. With V trimmed by 7 bases and J by 1 base, 8 bases remained unmatched. This CDR3 comprises 15 residues. Per the germline V gene, CDR1 is SGHTA and CDR2 is FQGNSA. This CDR3 is CASTLSGEGTDTQYF. CDR3 bases: TGTGCCAGCACCCTAAGCGGGGAGGGCACAGATACGCAGTATTTT. Full variable domain (missing parts from reference TRBV7-2 and TRBJ2-3): GAGVSQSPSNKVTEKGKDVELRCDPISGHTALYWYRQSLGQGLEFLIYFQGNSAPDKSGLPSDRFSAERTGGSVSTLTIQRTQQEDSAVYLCASTLSGEGTDTQYFGPGTRLTVL.

This clonotype has just a few counts. This chain uses TRBV7-9 with TRBJ1-5; D might be TRBD1 (5 bases). Trimming took 5 bases from V and 4 from J, leaving 12 bases between them. CDR3 size: 14 residues. Germline CDR1 and CDR2: SEHNR and FQNEAQ (reference sequence). The CDR3 sequence: CASSRDGENQPQHF. CDR3 coding DNA: TGTGCCAGCAGCCGGGACGGAGAAAATCAGCCCCAGCATTTT.

The chain recombines TRBV6-5 with TRBJ1-2, with unresolved D. The CDR3 totals 13 residues. CDR1 is MNHEY, CDR2 SVGAGI, per germline. V was cut by 6 bases and J by 5 bases, with 13 bases left in between. In DNA, the CDR3 is TGTGCCAGCAGCTACGTGGGTTGGTATGGCTACACCTTC. The encoded protein is CASSYVGWYGYTF.

This clonotype was recorded a few times. The chain has TRBV20-1 and TRBJ1-1; no firm D call. Trimming shortened V by 3 bases and J by 0 bases, and 8 bases separated the two germline ends. Germline CDR1 reads DFQATT; CDR2 reads SNEGSKA (reference sequence). This CDR3 has 13 amino acids. The CDR3 sequence: CSASEDVNTEAFF. CDR3 nucleotides: TGCAGTGCTAGTGAGGACGTGAACACTGAAGCTTTCTTT.

This clonotype was seen repeatedly, ten times or more. The chain combines TRBV5-1 with TRBJ2-2; D unclear. Looked up from germline, CDR1 is SGHRS and CDR2 is YFSETQ. The CDR3 runs 15 residues. Trimming stripped 0 bases from V and 1 base from J, with 7 bases between. DNA for the CDR3: TGCGCCAGCAGCTTGGTAGTCGGGAACACCGGGGAGCTGTTTTTT. It yields the protein CASSLVVGNTGELFF. The full variable domain, completed using reference TRBV5-1 and TRBJ2-2, is KAGVTQTPRYLIKTRGQQVTLSCSPISGHRSVSWYQQTPGQGLQFLFEYFSETQRNKGNFPGRFSGRQFSNSRSEMNVSTLELGDSALYLCASSLVVGNTGELFFGEGSRLTVL.

The J gene is TRBJ1-5, the V gene TRBV6-5; D perhaps matches TRBD1 (5 bases). The CDR3 length is 15 residues. V lost 6 bases and J 4 bases, leaving 16 bases between the germline ends. Germline CDR1 and CDR2: MNHEY and SVGAGI. Here the CDR3 reads CASSERGFSNQPQHF. The DNA for the CDR3 is TGTGCCAGCAGCGAAAGGGGCTTTAGTAATCAGCCCCAGCATTTT.

In its sample, this clonotype was seen a few times. The chain employs TRBV20-1 and TRBJ1-3, with 12 bases lining up with TRBD1. The length of the CDR3 is 15 residues. Germline values: CDR1 DFQATT, CDR2 SNEGSKA (reference sequence). After removal of 0 bases from V and 6 bases from J, the junction contained 3 bases not matched to a gene. The CDR3 spells CSARDPGQGANTIYF. The CDR3 DNA sequence: TGCAGTGCTAGAGACCCGGGACAGGGGGCAAACACCATATATTTT.